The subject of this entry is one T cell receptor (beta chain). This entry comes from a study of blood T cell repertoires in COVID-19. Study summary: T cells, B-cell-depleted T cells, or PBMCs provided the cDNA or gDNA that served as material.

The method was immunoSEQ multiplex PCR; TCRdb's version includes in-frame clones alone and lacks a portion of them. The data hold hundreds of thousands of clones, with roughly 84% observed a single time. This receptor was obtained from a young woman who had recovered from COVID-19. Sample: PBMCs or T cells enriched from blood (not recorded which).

The CDR3 nucleotides are TGTGCCAGCAGTTTAGCGGGGACTAGCGGGAGGGGCCAGTACTTC. This encodes CASSLAGTSGRGQYF. The V and J genes are TRBV28 and TRBJ2-5; 16 positions agree with TRBD2. Germline V gene lookup returns CDR1 MDHEN and CDR2 SYDVKM. The CDR3 runs to 15 residues. The trim removed 2 bases at V and 10 bases at J, leaving 4 bases unmatched.